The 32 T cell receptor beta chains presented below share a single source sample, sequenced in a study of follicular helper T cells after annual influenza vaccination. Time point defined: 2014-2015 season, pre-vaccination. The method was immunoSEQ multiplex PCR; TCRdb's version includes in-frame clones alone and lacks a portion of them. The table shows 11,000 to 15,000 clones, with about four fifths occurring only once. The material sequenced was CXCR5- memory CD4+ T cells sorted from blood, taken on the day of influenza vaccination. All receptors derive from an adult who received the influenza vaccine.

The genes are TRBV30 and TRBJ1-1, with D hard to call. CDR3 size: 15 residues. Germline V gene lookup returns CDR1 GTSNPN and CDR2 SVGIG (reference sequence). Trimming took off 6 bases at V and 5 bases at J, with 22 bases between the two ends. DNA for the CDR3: TGTGCCTGTTCGAAGGGTAAAACTATCGGGACTGAAGCTTTCTTT. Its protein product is CACSKGKTIGTEAFF.

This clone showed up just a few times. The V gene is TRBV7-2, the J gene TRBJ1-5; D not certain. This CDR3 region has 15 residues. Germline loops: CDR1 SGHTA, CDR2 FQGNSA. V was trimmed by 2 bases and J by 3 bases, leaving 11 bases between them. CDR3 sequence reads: CASSLRGSINQPQHF. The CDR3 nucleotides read TGTGCCAGCAGCTTACGGGGTTCCATCAATCAGCCCCAGCATTTT.

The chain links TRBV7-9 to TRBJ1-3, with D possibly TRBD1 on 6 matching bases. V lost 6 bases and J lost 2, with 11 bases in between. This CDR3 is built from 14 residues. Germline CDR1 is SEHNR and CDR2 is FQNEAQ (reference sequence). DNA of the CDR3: TGTGCCAGCAGTTTCCGACAGGCTGGAAACACCATATATTTT. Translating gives CASSFRQAGNTIYF. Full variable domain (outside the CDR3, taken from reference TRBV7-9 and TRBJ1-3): DTGVSQNPRHKITKRGQNVTFRCDPISEHNRLYWYRQTLGQGPEFLTYFQNEAQLEKSRLLSDRFSAERPKGSFSTLEIQRTEQGDSAMYLCASSFRQAGNTIYFGEGSWLTVV.

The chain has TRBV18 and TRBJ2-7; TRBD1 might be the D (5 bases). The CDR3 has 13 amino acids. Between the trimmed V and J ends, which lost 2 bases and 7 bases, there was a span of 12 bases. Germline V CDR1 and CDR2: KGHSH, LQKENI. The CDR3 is CASSPGADEEQYF. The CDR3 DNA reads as TGTGCCAGCTCACCAGGGGCAGATGAAGAGCAGTACTTC. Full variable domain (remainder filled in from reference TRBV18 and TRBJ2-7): NAGVMQNPRHLVRRRGQEARLRCSPMKGHSHVYWYRQLPEEGLKFMVYLQKENIIDESGMPKERFSAEFPKEGPSILRIQQVVRGDSAAYFCASSPGADEEQYFGPGTRLTVT.

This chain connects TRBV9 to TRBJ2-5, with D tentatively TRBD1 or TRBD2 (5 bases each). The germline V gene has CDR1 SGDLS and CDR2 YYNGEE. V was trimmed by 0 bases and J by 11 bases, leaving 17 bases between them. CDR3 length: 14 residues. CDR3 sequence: CASSVVGTTSTQYF. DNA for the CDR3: TGTGCCAGCAGCGTAGTAGGGACCACTTCTACTCAGTACTTC.

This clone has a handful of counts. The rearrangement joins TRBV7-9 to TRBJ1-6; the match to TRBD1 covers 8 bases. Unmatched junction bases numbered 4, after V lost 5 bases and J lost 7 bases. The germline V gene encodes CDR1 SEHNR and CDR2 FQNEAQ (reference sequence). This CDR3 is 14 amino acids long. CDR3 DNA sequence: TGTGCCAGCAGCACGGGACAGGCCAATTCACCCCTCCACTTT. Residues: CASSTGQANSPLHF.

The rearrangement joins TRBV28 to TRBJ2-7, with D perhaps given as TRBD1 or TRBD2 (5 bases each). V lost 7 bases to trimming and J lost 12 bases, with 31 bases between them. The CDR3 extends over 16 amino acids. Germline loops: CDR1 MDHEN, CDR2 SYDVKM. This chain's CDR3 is CASNPSAGTDDGRRYF. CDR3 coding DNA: TGTGCCAGCAACCCGTCCGCCGGGACGGACGACGGGCGAAGGTACTTC. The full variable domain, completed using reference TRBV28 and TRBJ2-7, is DVKVTQSSRYLVKRTGEKVFLECVQDMDHENMFWYRQDPGLGLRLIYFSYDVKMKEKGDIPEGYSVSREKKERFSLILESASTNQTSMYLCASNPSAGTDDGRRYFGPGTRLTVT.

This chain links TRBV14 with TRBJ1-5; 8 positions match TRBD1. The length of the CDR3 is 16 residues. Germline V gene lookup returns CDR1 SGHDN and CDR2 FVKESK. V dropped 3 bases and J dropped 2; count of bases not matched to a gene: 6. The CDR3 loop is CASSHHVDRGNQPQHF. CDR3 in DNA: TGTGCCAGCAGCCATCACGTGGACAGGGGCAATCAGCCCCAGCATTTT. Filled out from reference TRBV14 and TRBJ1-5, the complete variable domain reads EAGVTQFPSHSVIEKGQTVTLRCDPISGHDNLYWYRRVMGKEIKFLLHFVKESKQDESGMPNNRFLAERTGGTYSTLKVQPAELEDSGVYFCASSHHVDRGNQPQHFGDGTRLSIL.

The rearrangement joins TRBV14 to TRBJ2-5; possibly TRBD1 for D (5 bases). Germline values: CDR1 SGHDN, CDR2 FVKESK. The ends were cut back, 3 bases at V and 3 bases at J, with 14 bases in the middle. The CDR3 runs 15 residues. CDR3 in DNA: TGTGCCAGCAGCCAGCAGGGTTTTCGAAAAGAGACCCAGTACTTC. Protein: CASSQQGFRKETQYF. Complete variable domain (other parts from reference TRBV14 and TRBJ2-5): EAGVTQFPSHSVIEKGQTVTLRCDPISGHDNLYWYRRVMGKEIKFLLHFVKESKQDESGMPNNRFLAERTGGTYSTLKVQPAELEDSGVYFCASSQQGFRKETQYFGPGTRLLVL.

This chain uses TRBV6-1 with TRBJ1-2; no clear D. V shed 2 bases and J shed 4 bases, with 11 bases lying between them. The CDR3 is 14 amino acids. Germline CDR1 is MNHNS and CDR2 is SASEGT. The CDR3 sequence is CASSEMGESYGYTF. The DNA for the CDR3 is TGTGCCAGCAGTGAAATGGGAGAATCCTATGGCTACACCTTC.

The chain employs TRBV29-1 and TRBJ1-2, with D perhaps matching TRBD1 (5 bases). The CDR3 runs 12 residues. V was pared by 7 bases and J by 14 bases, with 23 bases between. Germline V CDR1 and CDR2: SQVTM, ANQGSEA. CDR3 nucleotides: TGCAGCGCGGACGGGGCCACCTATAAGGAAACCTTC. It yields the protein CSADGATYKETF.

CDR3 residues: CASTRDRGNTDTQYF. The CDR3 region has the DNA TGTGCCAGCACCAGGGACAGGGGAAATACAGATACGCAGTATTTT. The chain is built from TRBV7-9 and TRBJ2-3, with 10 bases fitting TRBD1. J gave up 3 bases and V 7 bases, and 7 bases lay outside the gene matches. The CDR3 is 15 residues long. Germline assignment: CDR1 SEHNR and CDR2 FQNEAQ (reference sequence).

The CDR3: CASSYSSQGGGTQYF. The CDR3 coding sequence is TGTGCCAGCAGTTACTCGAGTCAGGGTGGGGGTACGCAGTATTTT. The chain is built from TRBV6-5 and TRBJ2-3, with D perhaps TRBD1 or TRBD2 (5 bases each). Germline V gives CDR1 MNHEY, CDR2 SVGAGI. V was cut by 0 bases and J by 8 bases, with 15 bases left in between. The CDR3 is 15 amino acids.

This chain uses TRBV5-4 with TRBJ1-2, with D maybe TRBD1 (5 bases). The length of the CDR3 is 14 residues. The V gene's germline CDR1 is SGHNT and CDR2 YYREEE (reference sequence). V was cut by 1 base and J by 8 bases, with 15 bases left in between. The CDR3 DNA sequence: TGTGCCAGCAGCTTGCGGCCTAACTGGGGGGGCTACACCTTC. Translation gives CASSLRPNWGGYTF.

The CDR3 DNA sequence: TGTGCCAGCAGCCCCGGACTAGCGGGGGGTGATGAGCAGTTCTTC. Translation gives CASSPGLAGGDEQFF. The chain combines TRBV7-3 with TRBJ2-1, with TRBD2 identical over 14 bases. V shed 5 bases, J shed 8 bases, and the junction held 5 bases outside the gene matches. The germline V gene encodes CDR1 SGHTA and CDR2 FQGTGA. The CDR3 is 15 residues long.

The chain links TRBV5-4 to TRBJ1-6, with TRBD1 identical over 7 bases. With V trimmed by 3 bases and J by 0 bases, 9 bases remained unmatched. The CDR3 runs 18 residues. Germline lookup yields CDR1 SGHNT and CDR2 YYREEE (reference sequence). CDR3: CASSSDGQVRSYNSPLHF. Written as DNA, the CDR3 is TGTGCCAGCAGCTCGGACGGACAGGTTCGCTCCTATAATTCACCCCTCCACTTT.

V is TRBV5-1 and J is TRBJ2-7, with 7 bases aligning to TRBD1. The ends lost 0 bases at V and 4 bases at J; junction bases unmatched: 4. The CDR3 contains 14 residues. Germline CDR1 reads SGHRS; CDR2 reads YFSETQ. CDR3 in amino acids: CASSLVRGNYEQYF. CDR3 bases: TGCGCCAGCAGCTTGGTCAGGGGGAATTACGAGCAGTACTTC.

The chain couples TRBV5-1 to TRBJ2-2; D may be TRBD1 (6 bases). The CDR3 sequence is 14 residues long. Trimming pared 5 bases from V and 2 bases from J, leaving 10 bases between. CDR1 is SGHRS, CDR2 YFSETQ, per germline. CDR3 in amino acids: CASRTGINTGELFF. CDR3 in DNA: TGCGCCAGCAGGACAGGCATTAACACCGGGGAGCTGTTTTTT.

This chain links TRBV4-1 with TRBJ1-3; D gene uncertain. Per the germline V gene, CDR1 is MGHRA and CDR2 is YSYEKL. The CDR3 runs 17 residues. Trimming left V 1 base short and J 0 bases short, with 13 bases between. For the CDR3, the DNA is TGCGCCAGCAGCCAAGGGCTTTTAGTCCCCTCTGGAAACACCATATATTTT. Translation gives CASSQGLLVPSGNTIYF.

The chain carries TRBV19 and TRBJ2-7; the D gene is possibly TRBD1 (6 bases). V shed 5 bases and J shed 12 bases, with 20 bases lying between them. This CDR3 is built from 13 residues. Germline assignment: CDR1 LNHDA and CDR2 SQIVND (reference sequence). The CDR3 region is CASSYHKSGVVYF. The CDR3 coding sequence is TGTGCCAGTAGTTATCACAAATCAGGGGTGGTGTACTTC.

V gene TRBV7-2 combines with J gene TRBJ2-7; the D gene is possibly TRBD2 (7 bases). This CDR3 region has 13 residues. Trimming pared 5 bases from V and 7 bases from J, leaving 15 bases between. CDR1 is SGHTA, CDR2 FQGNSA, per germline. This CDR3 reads CASSRRGPGEQYF. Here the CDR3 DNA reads TGTGCCAGCAGCAGGCGGGGGCCGGGGGAGCAGTACTTC. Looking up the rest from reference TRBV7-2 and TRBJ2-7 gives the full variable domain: GAGVSQSPSNKVTEKGKDVELRCDPISGHTALYWYRQSLGQGLEFLIYFQGNSAPDKSGLPSDRFSAERTGGSVSTLTIQRTQQEDSAVYLCASSRRGPGEQYFGPGTRLTVT.

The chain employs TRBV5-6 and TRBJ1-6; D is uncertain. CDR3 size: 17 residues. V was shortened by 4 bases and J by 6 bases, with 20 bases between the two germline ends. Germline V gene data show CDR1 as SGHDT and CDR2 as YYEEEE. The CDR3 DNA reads TGTGCCAGCAGCCGTATACAGAATGCGATGGGTAATTCACCCCTCCACTTT. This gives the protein CASSRIQNAMGNSPLHF.

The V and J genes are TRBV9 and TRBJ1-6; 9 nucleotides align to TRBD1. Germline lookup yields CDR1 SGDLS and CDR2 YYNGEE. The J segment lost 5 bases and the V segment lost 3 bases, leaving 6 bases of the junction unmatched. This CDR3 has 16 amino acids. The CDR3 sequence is CASSGLTGGNNSPLHF. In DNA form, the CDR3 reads TGTGCCAGCAGCGGACTGACAGGGGGAAATAATTCACCCCTCCACTTT.

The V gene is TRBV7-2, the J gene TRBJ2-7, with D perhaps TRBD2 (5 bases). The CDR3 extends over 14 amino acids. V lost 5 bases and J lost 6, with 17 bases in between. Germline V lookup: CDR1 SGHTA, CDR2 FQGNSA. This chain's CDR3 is CASSPSWVAGEQYF. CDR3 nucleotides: TGTGCCAGCAGCCCATCCTGGGTTGCGGGCGAGCAGTACTTC.

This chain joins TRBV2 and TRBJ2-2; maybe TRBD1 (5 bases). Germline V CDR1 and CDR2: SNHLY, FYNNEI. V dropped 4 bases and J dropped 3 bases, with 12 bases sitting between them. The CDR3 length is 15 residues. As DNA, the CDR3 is TGTGCCAGCAGTGGGGCCAGGGCAGACACCGGGGAGCTGTTTTTT. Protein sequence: CASSGARADTGELFF.

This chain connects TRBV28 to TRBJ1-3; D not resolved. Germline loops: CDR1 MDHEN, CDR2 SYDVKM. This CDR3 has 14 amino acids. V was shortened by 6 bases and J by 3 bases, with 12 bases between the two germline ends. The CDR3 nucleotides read TGTGCCAGCAGACCCGGAGTCGTTGGAAACACCATATATTTT. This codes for CASRPGVVGNTIYF.

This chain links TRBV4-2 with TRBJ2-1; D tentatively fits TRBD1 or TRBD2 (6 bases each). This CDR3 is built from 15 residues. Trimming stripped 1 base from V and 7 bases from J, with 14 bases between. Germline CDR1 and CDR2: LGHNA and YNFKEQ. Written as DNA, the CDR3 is TGTGCCAGCAGCCAAGGCAGGGGAGGTTGGAATGAGCAGTTCTTC. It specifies CASSQGRGGWNEQFF.

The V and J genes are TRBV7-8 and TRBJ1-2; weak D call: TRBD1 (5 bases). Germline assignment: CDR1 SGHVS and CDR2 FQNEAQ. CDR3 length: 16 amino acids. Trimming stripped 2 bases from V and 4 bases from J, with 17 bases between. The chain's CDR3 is CASSLSTGASLYGYTF. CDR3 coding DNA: TGTGCCAGCAGCTTAAGCACAGGCGCCAGCCTCTATGGCTACACCTTC. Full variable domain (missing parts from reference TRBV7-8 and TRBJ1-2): GAGVSQSPRYKVAKRGQDVALRCDPISGHVSLFWYQQALGQGPEFLTYFQNEAQLDKSGLPSDRFFAERPEGSVSTLKIQRTQQEDSAVYLCASSLSTGASLYGYTFGSGTRLTVV.

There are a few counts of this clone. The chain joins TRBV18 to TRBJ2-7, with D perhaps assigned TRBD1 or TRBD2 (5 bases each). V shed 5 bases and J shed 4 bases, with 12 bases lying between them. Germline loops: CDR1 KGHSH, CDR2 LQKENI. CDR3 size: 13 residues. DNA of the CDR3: TGTGCCAGCTCATCGAGGGACGCGTACGAGCAGTACTTC. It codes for CASSSRDAYEQYF. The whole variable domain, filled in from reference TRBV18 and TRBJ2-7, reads NAGVMQNPRHLVRRRGQEARLRCSPMKGHSHVYWYRQLPEEGLKFMVYLQKENIIDESGMPKERFSAEFPKEGPSILRIQQVVRGDSAAYFCASSSRDAYEQYFGPGTRLTVT.

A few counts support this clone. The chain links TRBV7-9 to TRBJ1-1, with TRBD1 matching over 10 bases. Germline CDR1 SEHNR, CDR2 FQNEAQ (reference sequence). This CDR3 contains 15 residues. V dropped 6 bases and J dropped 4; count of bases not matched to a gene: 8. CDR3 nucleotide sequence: TGTGCCAGCAGATATCTGACAGGGGGCTTCACTGAAGCTTTCTTT. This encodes CASRYLTGGFTEAFF.

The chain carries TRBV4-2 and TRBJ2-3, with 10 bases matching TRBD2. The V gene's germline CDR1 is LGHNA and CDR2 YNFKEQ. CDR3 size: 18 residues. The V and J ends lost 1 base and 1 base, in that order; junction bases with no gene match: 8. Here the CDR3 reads CASSQVGSSGGRTDTQYF. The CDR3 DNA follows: TGTGCCAGCAGCCAAGTTGGTTCTAGCGGGGGTCGCACAGATACGCAGTATTTT.

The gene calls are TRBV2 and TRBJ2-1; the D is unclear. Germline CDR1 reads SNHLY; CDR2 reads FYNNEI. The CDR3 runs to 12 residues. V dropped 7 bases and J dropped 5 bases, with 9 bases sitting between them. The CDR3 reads CASIWGNNEQFF. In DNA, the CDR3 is TGTGCCAGCATATGGGGAAACAATGAGCAGTTCTTC.